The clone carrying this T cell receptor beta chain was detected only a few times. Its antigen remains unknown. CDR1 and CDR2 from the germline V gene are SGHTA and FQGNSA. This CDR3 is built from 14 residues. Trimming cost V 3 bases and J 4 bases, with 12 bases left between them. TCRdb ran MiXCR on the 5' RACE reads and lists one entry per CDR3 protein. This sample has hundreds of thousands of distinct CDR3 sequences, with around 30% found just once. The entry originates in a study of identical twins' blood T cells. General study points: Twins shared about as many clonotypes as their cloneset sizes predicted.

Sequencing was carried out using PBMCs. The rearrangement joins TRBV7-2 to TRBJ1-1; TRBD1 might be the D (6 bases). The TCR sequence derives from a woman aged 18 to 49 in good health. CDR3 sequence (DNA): TGTGCCAGCAGCTTTCAGGGGATCGGCACTGAAGCTTTCTTT. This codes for CASSFQGIGTEAFF.